Sequencing of this TCR beta chain was carried out in a study of cytomegalovirus exposure and HLA in healthy donors. Findings and caveats of the study: While the bulk of TCR sequences proved rare, some public TCRs turned up in many donors.

Use of 60 Vbeta and 13 Jbeta primers characterized the PCR. The data were produced by immunoSEQ multiplex PCR, yet TCRdb's version contains in-frame clones alone and is incomplete. The sample records around 190,000 clones, around 79% being singletons. Germline assignment: CDR1 MNHEY and CDR2 SVGAGI. V dropped 4 bases and J dropped 3; count of bases not matched to a gene: 6. This CDR3 is 16 amino acids long. This clone was seen a handful of times. As yet, its antigen is unknown. This TCR was recovered from a woman younger than 35 in good health and CMV-seronegative. This chain joins TRBV6-5 and TRBJ2-1, with 10 nucleotides matching TRBD2. The specimen sequenced was PBMCs. As DNA, the CDR3 is TGTGCCAGCAGTTTCGACCTAGCGGGGGTCTACAATGAGCAGTTCTTC. Protein product: CASSFDLAGVYNEQFF.